This TCR beta chain derives from a study of T cell repertoires in aging, cancer and after chemotherapy. The wider study: Donors were grouped into six age bands spanning 30 or younger through 70 or older.

Rearranged V-D-J TRB sequences were amplified with a mixed TRB-A/B primer pool. Each CDR3 protein is one row after TCRdb ran MiXCR on the multiplex PCR reads. The sample holds 9,500 to 15,000 distinct CDR3 sequences, 30% to 40% seen once. This clonotype was recorded a few times. Its cognate antigen is unknown. Amplification of TCR beta used genomic DNA extracted from peripheral blood. Study-wide points: Age-matched healthy donors had significantly more diverse, less clonal blood TCR repertoires than untreated cancer patients. Median generation probability rose over the chemotherapy interval in each cancer cohort, suggesting rebound thymic output.

Specimen: blood. The sequence was obtained from a human donor in good health. The donor label of this sample is uncertain.

In DNA, the CDR3 is TGTGCCAGCAGTCTCAGGACAGGTGACACTGAAGCTTTCTTT. Amino acid sequence: CASSLRTGDTEAFF. The gene calls are TRBV6-5 and TRBJ1-1; 7 bases are shared with TRBD1. Trimming at V came to 5 bases and at J to 3 bases, leaving 6 bases not matched to a gene. The CDR3 runs to 14 residues. CDR1 is MNHEY, CDR2 SVGAGI, per germline.